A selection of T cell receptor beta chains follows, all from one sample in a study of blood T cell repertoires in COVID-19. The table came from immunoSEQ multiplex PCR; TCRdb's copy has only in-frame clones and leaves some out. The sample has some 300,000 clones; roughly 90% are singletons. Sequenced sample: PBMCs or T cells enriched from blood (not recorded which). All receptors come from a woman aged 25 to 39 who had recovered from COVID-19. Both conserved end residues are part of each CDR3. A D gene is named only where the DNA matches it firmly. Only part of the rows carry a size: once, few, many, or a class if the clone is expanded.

CDR3: CASSPNSDGAKNNYGYTF
DNA: TGTGCCAGCTCACCAAATTCCGATGGGGCAAAGAATAACTATGGCTACACCTTC
D: NA
size: few
J: TRBJ1-2
V: TRBV18
length: 18

CDR3: CASSYFGQDEAFF
DNA: TGCGCCAGCAGCTACTTCGGACAGGATGAAGCTTTCTTT
D: TRBD1
size: NA
J: TRBJ1-1
V: TRBV5-1
length: 13

CDR3: CASSDVSAGGYNEQFF
DNA: TGTGCCAGCAGTGATGTATCTGCGGGGGGTTACAATGAGCAGTTCTTC
D: TRBD2
size: NA
J: TRBJ2-1
V: TRBV6-2/TRBV6-3
length: 16

CDR3: CASSLGGASTDTQYF
DNA: TGTGCCAGCAGCTTGGGGGGAGCTAGCACAGATACGCAGTATTTT
D: NA
size: NA
J: TRBJ2-3
V: TRBV5-5
length: 15

CDR3: CATSEAGGEYNEQFF
DNA: TGTGCCACCAGTGAGGCGGGAGGAGAATACAATGAGCAGTTCTTC
D: TRBD2
size: NA
J: TRBJ2-1
V: TRBV24-1
length: 15

CDR3: CASSQDLTGDEKLFF
DNA: TGCGCCAGCAGCCAAGATCTCACAGGGGATGAAAAACTGTTTTTT
D: TRBD1
size: NA
J: TRBJ1-4
V: TRBV4-3
length: 15

CDR3: CASSPSGGRGYTF
DNA: TGTGCCAGCAGCCCGTCGGGGGGAAGAGGCTACACCTTC
D: NA
size: NA
J: TRBJ1-2
V: TRBV11-2
length: 13

CDR3: CASSVQGSPLPQHF
DNA: TGTGCCAGCAGCGTACAGGGGTCCCCCCTGCCCCAGCATTTT
D: TRBD1
size: NA
J: TRBJ1-5
V: TRBV7-8
length: 14

CDR3: CASSYGRDEYFTDTQYF
DNA: TGCGCCAGCAGCTACGGGCGGGATGAGTACTTCACAGATACGCAGTATTTT
D: NA
size: NA
J: TRBJ2-3
V: TRBV4-1
length: 17

CDR3: CASSATSPQGGYGYTF
DNA: TGTGCCAGCAGTGCTACCAGTCCCCAAGGCGGCTATGGCTACACCTTC
D: NA
size: NA
J: TRBJ1-2
V: TRBV27
length: 16

CDR3: CATPTGANINEQFF
DNA: TGTGCCACCCCAACAGGGGCCAACATAAATGAGCAGTTCTTC
D: TRBD1
size: NA
J: TRBJ2-1
V: TRBV6-4
length: 14

CDR3: CASSTRGWYGKLFF
DNA: TGTGCCAGCAGCACCAGGGGGTGGTATGGAAAACTGTTTTTT
D: TRBD1
size: NA
J: TRBJ1-4
V: TRBV7-9
length: 14

CDR3: CASSPGSSYGYTF
DNA: TGTGCCAGCAGTCCAGGGTCATCCTATGGCTACACCTTC
D: NA
size: NA
J: TRBJ1-2
V: TRBV11-2
length: 13

CDR3: CASSSGGAAQTQYF
DNA: TGTGCCAGCAGTAGCGGGGGGGCCGCCCAGACCCAGTACTTC
D: TRBD2
size: NA
J: TRBJ2-5
V: TRBV5-4
length: 14

CDR3: CASSLLGTPSGNTIYF
DNA: TGTGCCAGCAGTTTATTGGGGACACCGAGCGGAAACACCATATATTTT
D: NA
size: many
J: TRBJ1-3
V: TRBV28
length: 16

CDR3: CATSPHGTSATNEQFF
DNA: TGTGCCACCTCTCCCCACGGGACTAGCGCCACCAATGAGCAGTTCTTC
D: TRBD2
size: NA
J: TRBJ2-1
V: TRBV3-1/TRBV3-2
length: 16

CDR3: CASSLRTGFTDTQYF
DNA: TGTGCCAGCAGTTTGAGGACAGGGTTCACAGATACGCAGTATTTT
D: TRBD1
size: NA
J: TRBJ2-3
V: TRBV6-5
length: 15

CDR3: CASSPGTGQGYLAAFF
DNA: TGTGCCAGCTCACCGGGGACGGGACAAGGGTATTTGGCAGCTTTCTTT
D: NA
size: few
J: TRBJ1-1
V: TRBV18
length: 16

CDR3: CASSPRGPTGAPRPVYTF
DNA: TGTGCCAGCTCACCACGAGGGCCAACAGGGGCCCCACGCCCCGTCTACACCTTC
D: TRBD1
size: NA
J: TRBJ1-2
V: TRBV18
length: 18

CDR3: CASFVRGGNTEAFF
DNA: TGTGCCAGCTTCGTCCGGGGGGGGAACACTGAAGCTTTCTTT
D: NA
size: NA
J: TRBJ1-1
V: TRBV27
length: 14

CDR3: CASSSQVNTEAFF
DNA: TGTGCCAGCAGCTCTCAGGTGAACACTGAAGCTTTCTTT
D: NA
size: NA
J: TRBJ1-1
V: TRBV7-7
length: 13

CDR3: CASSFGGRGTDTQYF
DNA: TGTGCCAGCAGCTTCGGGGGTCGAGGAACAGATACGCAGTATTTT
D: NA
size: NA
J: TRBJ2-3
V: TRBV7-2
length: 15

CDR3: CAGGAPTANEKLFF
DNA: TGTGCTGGAGGGGCTCCCACGGCGAATGAAAAACTGTTTTTT
D: NA
size: NA
J: TRBJ1-4
V: TRBV30
length: 14

CDR3: CASATNRGQGRAFF
DNA: TGTGCCAGTGCCACAAACCGCGGACAGGGACGAGCTTTCTTT
D: TRBD1
size: NA
J: TRBJ1-1
V: TRBV19
length: 14

CDR3: CASSLAGGIQETQYF
DNA: TGTGCCAGCAGCCTAGCGGGGGGGATCCAAGAGACCCAGTACTTC
D: TRBD2
size: NA
J: TRBJ2-5
V: TRBV6-5
length: 15

CDR3: CAISDRGLGTEAFF
DNA: TGTGCCATCAGTGACAGGGGGCTCGGTACTGAAGCTTTCTTT
D: TRBD1
size: once
J: TRBJ1-1
V: TRBV10-3
length: 14

CDR3: CASRSTFGGTSQPQHF
DNA: TGTGCCAGCAGATCCACCTTCGGGGGTACGAGTCAGCCCCAGCATTTT
D: NA
size: NA
J: TRBJ1-5
V: TRBV27
length: 16

CDR3: CASSYPVRTGSPLHF
DNA: TGTGCCAGCAGTTACCCTGTTAGAACGGGTTCACCCCTCCACTTT
D: NA
size: NA
J: TRBJ1-6
V: TRBV6-2/TRBV6-3
length: 15

CDR3: CATSDEGRDGYTF
DNA: TGTGCCACCAGTGATGAAGGCAGGGATGGCTACACCTTC
D: NA
size: NA
J: TRBJ1-2
V: TRBV24-1
length: 13

CDR3: CASSQEGVWGDEQFF
DNA: TGCGCCAGCAGCCAAGAAGGGGTTTGGGGGGATGAGCAGTTCTTC
D: NA
size: NA
J: TRBJ2-1
V: TRBV4-1
length: 15

CDR3: CASSLRDRWDGYTF
DNA: TGTGCCAGTAGTCTCCGGGACAGATGGGATGGCTACACCTTC
D: TRBD1
size: NA
J: TRBJ1-2
V: TRBV19
length: 14

CDR3: CASTVTTGLTGEAFF
DNA: TGTGCCAGTACAGTGACAACAGGGTTAACAGGTGAAGCTTTCTTT
D: NA
size: NA
J: TRBJ1-1
V: TRBV19
length: 15

CDR3: CASSQDNFNNEQFF
DNA: TGTGCCAGCAGCCAAGATAACTTCAACAATGAGCAGTTCTTC
D: NA
size: NA
J: TRBJ2-1
V: TRBV4-2
length: 14

CDR3: CAIRQSTRGEQFF
DNA: TGTGCCATTCGACAGTCGACGAGGGGGGAGCAGTTCTTC
D: NA
size: few
J: TRBJ2-1
V: TRBV2
length: 13

CDR3: CAIKRSGNQETQYF
DNA: TGTGCCATCAAAAGGAGCGGAAACCAAGAGACCCAGTACTTC
D: NA
size: NA
J: TRBJ2-5
V: TRBV10-3
length: 14

CDR3: CASSQVLAGEAYEQYF
DNA: TGCGCCAGCAGCCAGGTACTAGCGGGGGAAGCCTACGAGCAGTACTTC
D: TRBD2
size: NA
J: TRBJ2-7
V: TRBV4-3
length: 16

CDR3: CASSLKVDRHTVNTEAFF
DNA: TGTGCCAGCAGTTTAAAGGTGGACAGACATACGGTGAACACTGAAGCTTTCTTT
D: NA
size: NA
J: TRBJ1-1
V: TRBV28
length: 18

CDR3: CASSAYRQISPLHF
DNA: TGTGCCAGCAGTGCCTACCGACAAATTTCACCCCTCCACTTT
D: NA
size: NA
J: TRBJ1-6
V: TRBV27
length: 14

CDR3: CASSLYTNEKLFF
DNA: TGTGCCAGCAGTTTGTATACTAATGAAAAACTGTTTTTT
D: NA
size: NA
J: TRBJ1-4
V: TRBV12-3/TRBV12-4
length: 13

CDR3: CASGWGDYGYTF
DNA: TGTGCCAGTGGGTGGGGGGACTATGGCTACACCTTC
D: NA
size: NA
J: TRBJ1-2
V: TRBV28
length: 12

CDR3: CASKRDTQDWVIYGYTF
DNA: TGTGCCAGCAAGAGAGACACACAGGATTGGGTGATCTATGGCTACACCTTC
D: NA
size: NA
J: TRBJ1-2
V: TRBV2
length: 17

CDR3: CASSMDSTYEQYF
DNA: TGTGCCAGTAGTATGGACTCGACCTACGAGCAGTACTTC
D: NA
size: NA
J: TRBJ2-7
V: TRBV19
length: 13

CDR3: CASSPGMFEGGRGYTF
DNA: TGTGCCAGCAGCCCGGGGATGTTTGAGGGAGGTCGAGGCTACACCTTC
D: NA
size: NA
J: TRBJ1-2
V: TRBV9
length: 16

CDR3: CASSSKRNTEAFF
DNA: TGTGCCAGCAGCTCAAAGCGGAACACTGAAGCTTTCTTT
D: NA
size: NA
J: TRBJ1-1
V: TRBV7-2
length: 13

CDR3: CASSESGSTDTQYF
DNA: TGTGCCAGCTCGGAGTCCGGTAGCACAGATACGCAGTATTTT
D: NA
size: NA
J: TRBJ2-3
V: TRBV9
length: 14

CDR3: CAIRGLIYDTQYF
DNA: TGTGCCATCAGGGGACTAATCTACGATACGCAGTATTTT
D: TRBD2
size: NA
J: TRBJ2-3
V: TRBV10-3
length: 13

CDR3: CATSDKRTASPSPQHF
DNA: TGTGCCACCAGTGACAAGCGGACGGCCAGCCCCTCGCCCCAGCATTTT
D: NA
size: NA
J: TRBJ1-5
V: TRBV24-1
length: 16

CDR3: CSVEGVRTYEQYF
DNA: TGCAGCGTCGAGGGAGTCCGAACCTACGAGCAGTACTTC
D: NA
size: NA
J: TRBJ2-7
V: TRBV29-1
length: 13

CDR3: CAILLYRGGGYEQYF
DNA: TGTGCTATCCTCTTATACCGGGGAGGGGGATACGAGCAGTACTTC
D: NA
size: NA
J: TRBJ2-7
V: TRBV7-9
length: 15

CDR3: CASSPLAGGRGSYTQYF
DNA: TGTGCCAGCTCACCTCTAGCGGGGGGGCGCGGATCATATACGCAGTATTTT
D: TRBD2
size: NA
J: TRBJ2-3
V: TRBV18
length: 17

CDR3: CASSTLSGIQNTEAFF
DNA: TGTGCCAGCAGCACCCTATCGGGGATCCAAAACACTGAAGCTTTCTTT
D: NA
size: NA
J: TRBJ1-1
V: TRBV7-2
length: 16

CDR3: CASSLATGSYNEQFF
DNA: TGTGCCAGCAGCTTGGCCACCGGGAGTTACAATGAGCAGTTCTTC
D: NA
size: once
J: TRBJ2-1
V: TRBV5-6
length: 15

CDR3: CASSLRDRGIGNTIYF
DNA: TGCGCCAGCAGCTTGCGGGACAGGGGGATCGGAAACACCATATATTTT
D: TRBD1
size: NA
J: TRBJ1-3
V: TRBV5-1
length: 16

CDR3: CASSPRQNSANNSPLHF
DNA: TGTGCCAGCAGCCCCAGACAGAACTCCGCTAATAATTCACCCCTCCACTTT
D: NA
size: NA
J: TRBJ1-6
V: TRBV7-8
length: 17